This TCR beta chain emerged from a study of shared clonotypes between healthy human individuals. Using immunoSEQ multiplex PCR, the repertoire was profiled, and TCRdb retains in-frame clones only, with some absent. This sample carries more than 550,000 clones, around 91% of them seen once, and the ten largest clones take 30% to 35%. Study findings and constraints: Generation probabilities of non-shared clonotypes were lower (relative to those shared by all four donors).

Concerning this clone itself: The antigen remains unidentified.

In germline, CDR1 is SQVTM, CDR2 ANQGSEA. The CDR3 consists of 12 residues. Trimming took 4 bases from V and 5 from J, leaving 12 bases between them. The sequencing sample was made of memory CD8+ T cells from PBMCs. Subset denoted: CD45RO+ cells pooled with CCR7-negative TemRA cells. The genes are TRBV29-1 and TRBJ2-7; no clear D gene. The source is a man in his late teens or twenties in good health. Some clones in this sample may be carry-over from other donors' samples. This CDR3 is CSVVVSRDEQYF. CDR3 bases: TGCAGCGTTGTAGTCTCCCGGGACGAGCAGTACTTC.